Listed below are T cell receptor beta chains from one sample, sequenced in a study of CD8+ T cells in alopecia areata. Clones were read by immunoSEQ multiplex PCR, and TCRdb kept only the in-frame ones, dropping some. The sample includes about 150,000 clones, roughly 64% of them seen just once. The material sequenced was CD4+ T cells sorted from blood, taken at week 0. The origin of the receptors is a human donor with alopecia areata. The CDR3 runs from the conserved cysteine through the conserved F or W. Fields, in order: clone size, J gene, V gene, D gene, CDR3 protein, CDR3 DNA. D genes are given only for firm matches. Clone size is stated in some rows and not others, as once, few, many or a class when expanded.

few | TRBJ1-2 | TRBV29-1 | . | CSVEAGPAYGYTF | TGCAGCGTTGAAGCAGGGCCGGCCTATGGCTACACCTTC
. | TRBJ2-1 | TRBV4-1 | . | CASSNRAFGGDEQFF | TGCGCCAGCAGCAACCGGGCCTTCGGGGGAGATGAGCAGTTCTTC
. | TRBJ1-6 | TRBV30 | . | CAWSVRTLASKNSPLHF | TGTGCCTGGAGTGTCCGCACCCTCGCGTCGAAAAACTCACCCCTCCACTTT
. | TRBJ2-5 | TRBV18 | . | CASSPPSISQETQYF | TGTGCCAGCTCACCACCTTCAATTTCCCAAGAGACCCAGTACTTC
. | TRBJ1-2 | TRBV9 | . | CASSPGTPGPYGYTF | TGTGCCAGCAGCCCGGGGACCCCGGGCCCCTATGGCTACACCTTC
few | TRBJ2-2 | TRBV2 | . | CASSGRDTGELFF | TGTGCCAGCAGTGGCAGGGATACCGGGGAGCTGTTTTTT
. | TRBJ2-7 | TRBV30 | . | CAWTGDGYYEQYF | TGTGCCTGGACAGGGGACGGGTACTACGAGCAGTACTTC
. | TRBJ1-1 | TRBV7-2 | . | CASKRGQDTEAFF | TGTGCCAGCAAGAGGGGTCAGGACACTGAAGCTTTCTTT
. | TRBJ2-7 | TRBV7-2 | TRBD1 | CASSPTGGGYEQYF | TGTGCCAGCAGCCCAACAGGGGGCGGCTACGAGCAGTACTTC
. | TRBJ2-2 | TRBV29-1 | . | CSVESWGNTGELFF | TGCAGCGTTGAAAGTTGGGGGAACACCGGGGAGCTGTTTTTT
few | TRBJ1-5 | TRBV29-1 | . | CSVVASNSNQPQHF | TGCAGCGTTGTTGCCAGCAATAGCAATCAGCCCCAGCATTTT
. | TRBJ1-2 | TRBV30 | . | CAWCIGAPSGYTF | TGTGCCTGGTGTATAGGGGCGCCCAGTGGCTACACCTTC
few | TRBJ1-2 | TRBV29-1 | TRBD1 | CSVWTGKGGYTF | TGCAGCGTGTGGACAGGGAAAGGTGGCTACACCTTC
once | TRBJ1-1 | TRBV11-2 | . | CASSLVGGTEAFF | TGTGCCAGCAGCTTAGTGGGGGGCACTGAAGCTTTCTTT
. | TRBJ1-2 | TRBV7-9 | TRBD1 | CASNNRGDYGYTF | TGTGCCAGCAACAACAGGGGAGACTATGGCTACACCTTC
. | TRBJ1-1 | TRBV29-1 | . | CSYRDSHLTEAFF | TGCAGCTACCGGGATAGCCACCTCACTGAAGCTTTCTTT
. | TRBJ2-7 | TRBV4-2 | TRBD2 | CASSRSLAGGREQYF | TGTGCCAGCAGCCGATCACTAGCGGGGGGGCGGGAGCAGTACTTC
. | TRBJ2-1 | TRBV7-9 | TRBD2 | CASSLVSSGGYNEQFF | TGTGCCAGCAGCTTAGTGTCTAGCGGGGGGTACAATGAGCAGTTCTTC
. | TRBJ2-5 | TRBV4-2 | . | CASRPTSEETQYF | TGTGCCAGCAGGCCTACTTCCGAAGAGACCCAGTACTTC
. | TRBJ1-1 | TRBV10-3 | . | CAISESGRTEAFF | TGTGCCATCAGTGAGTCAGGGAGGACTGAAGCTTTCTTT
. | TRBJ2-7 | TRBV29-1 | TRBD1 | CSAGTDSYEQYF | TGCAGCGCCGGGACAGACTCCTACGAGCAGTACTTC
. | TRBJ2-3 | TRBV6-1 | . | CASSEPGGAGADTQYF | TGTGCCAGCAGTGAACCCGGGGGCGCGGGGGCAGATACGCAGTATTTT
. | TRBJ2-5 | TRBV7-8 | . | CASSVVGGPQYF | TGTGCCAGCAGCGTGGTCGGGGGCCCCCAGTACTTC
. | TRBJ2-2 | TRBV30 | . | CASKRSGTAGELFF | TGTGCCTCAAAGCGGTCCGGAACTGCCGGGGAGCTGTTTTTT
. | TRBJ1-6 | TRBV7-6 | . | CASSSPSSPLHF | TGTGCCAGCAGCTCCCCCTCTTCACCCCTCCACTTT
few | TRBJ2-7 | TRBV7-8 | TRBD1 | CASSLTGGSVEQYF | TGTGCCAGCAGCTTAACAGGGGGGTCGGTCGAGCAGTACTTC